Listed below are T cell receptor beta chains from one sample, sequenced in a study of blood T cell repertoires in COVID-19. Data came from immunoSEQ multiplex PCR; TCRdb stores just in-frame clones and leaves some out. The sample lists tens of thousands of clones, more than 75% occurring once. The sample consisted of peripheral blood. The receptors were sampled from an older woman with acute or convalescent COVID-19. Both conserved end residues are trimmed from each CDR3.

>TRBJ1-1|TRBV5-1
ASSSLGGANTEAF
>TRBJ2-1|TRBV19
ASSRIGLDNEQF
>TRBJ1-2|TRBV7-2
ASSSGYGGFGYT
>TRBJ2-5|TRBV5-1
ASSLGGTSGSGRETQY
>TRBJ1-1|TRBV7-9
ASSLRTGSTEAF
>TRBJ1-6|TRBV14
ASSPGGQGRPNSPLH
>TRBJ1-6|TRBV5-1
ASSLSTGTNSPLH
>TRBJ1-5|TRBV28
ASSWGTGLGQPQH
>TRBJ2-1|TRBV4-1
ASSQDDPVHSSGGYYNEQF
>TRBJ1-1|TRBV10-2
ASNGGQGPF
>TRBJ1-1|TRBV28
ASSSPGRDRGHAF
>TRBJ1-2|TRBV12-3/TRBV12-4
ASSSQGHYGYT
>TRBJ2-3|TRBV3-1/TRBV3-2
ASSQDDGGTGTDTQY
>TRBJ2-1|TRBV19
ASSIDLRTSNEQF
>TRBJ1-3|TRBV29-1
SVRFDGGNTIY
>TRBJ2-6|TRBV15
ATSSDRGRSSGANVLT
>TRBJ2-3|TRBV6-5
ASSRGRDTDTQY
>TRBJ1-5|TRBV28
ASSMDRANQPQH
>TRBJ1-1|TRBV2
ASSNDRGYGEAF
>TRBJ1-1|TRBV20-1
SASEGQGNTEAF
>TRBJ1-6|TRBV4-3
ASSQDYKARGFPNSPLH
>TRBJ2-5|TRBV5-6
ASSLIRRLQETQY
>TRBJ1-2|TRBV18
ASSPDSLTNYGYT
>TRBJ1-4|TRBV6-2/TRBV6-3
ASSYSLTGELF
>TRBJ1-1|TRBV7-2
ASSLGGRAEAF
>TRBJ2-5|TRBV3-1/TRBV3-2
ATCRRTSVQETQY
>TRBJ2-2|TRBV21-1
ASSLLRRTHREVTGELF
>TRBJ2-6|TRBV24-1
ATSDDRQGRGSGANVLT
>TRBJ2-3|TRBV28
ASTSYDRPSTDTQY
>TRBJ2-2|TRBV5-6
ASSLLQGAGTGELF
>TRBJ1-5|TRBV3-1/TRBV3-2
ASSPSSGNNQPQH
>TRBJ1-6|TRBV28
ASSLNTGVNSPLH
>TRBJ1-3|TRBV28
ASTHSPDRGNTIY
>TRBJ1-3|TRBV7-9
ASSPGGTGVSSSGNTIY
>TRBJ2-2|TRBV11-2
ASSRLTGFGELF
>TRBJ1-2|TRBV7-2
ASSLVGWQGSGYT
>TRBJ2-1|TRBV19
ASSIRGAGDPYNEQF
>TRBJ1-2|TRBV5-6
ASSLRGFYGYT
>TRBJ1-2|TRBV29-1
SVDEGQGYT
>TRBJ1-4|TRBV2
ASSPGQPATNEKLF
>TRBJ1-1|TRBV5-1
ASSPRDREGGTEAF
>TRBJ1-2|TRBV7-9
ASSPPSTANYGYT
>TRBJ2-1|TRBV30
ARRDFPYNEQF
>TRBJ2-1|TRBV9
ASSAPGHPYNEQF
>TRBJ2-3|TRBV7-9
ASSPKLRLAGFGDTQY
>TRBJ2-3|TRBV12-5
ASGLQRSGSGDTQY
>TRBJ2-2|TRBV5-1
ASSAGTGAIPGELF
>TRBJ2-3|TRBV5-4
ASSHVVAGTTQY
>TRBJ2-3|TRBV5-1
ASSLGRGQSDTQY
>TRBJ2-1|TRBV7-6
ASSHSTRPYNEQF
>TRBJ1-2|TRBV25-1
ASSARTGYGYT
>TRBJ1-2|TRBV7-2
ASSLPGDYGYT
>TRBJ2-3|TRBV5-8
ASSLSTSSSTDTQY
>TRBJ1-2|TRBV28
ATVPEAGRYGYT
>TRBJ2-2|TRBV7-6
ASSISVGGTGELF
>TRBJ1-6|TRBV25-1
ASSEIGGSDNSPLH
>TRBJ1-2|TRBV15
ATSRDQGNYGYT
>TRBJ1-2|TRBV4-2
ASSQEKTAYGYT